Listed below are T cell receptor beta chains from one sample, sequenced in a study of blood T cell repertoires in COVID-19. TCRdb's table, derived via immunoSEQ multiplex PCR, lists solely in-frame clones and lacks some. The table includes about 54,000 clones, 80% to 90% detected once. The specimen sequenced was peripheral blood. The receptors here all came from a human donor in a cohort sampled during active COVID-19. The CDR3 runs from the conserved cysteine through the conserved F or W. The order of the fields is clone size, J gene, V gene, D gene, CDR3 DNA, CDR3 protein. The D gene is left open where the match is weak. The size field is filled for only some rows; it gives once, few, many or a size class.

NA,TRBJ2-2,TRBV27,TRBD2,TGTGCCAGCAAGGGTAGCGGGAGGGCGAACACCGGGGAGCTGTTTTTT,CASKGSGRANTGELFF
NA,TRBJ2-7,TRBV2,NA,TGTGCCAGCAGTGAGGACAGAGACTCCTACGAGCAGTACTTC,CASSEDRDSYEQYF
NA,TRBJ1-3,TRBV19,TRBD1,TGTGCCAGTAGCCCGGACAGGGAAAGCTCTGGAAACACCATATATTTT,CASSPDRESSGNTIYF
NA,TRBJ2-7,TRBV14,NA,TGTGCCAGCAGTCGCTCCTACGAGCAGTACTTC,CASSRSYEQYF
NA,TRBJ2-1,TRBV28,NA,TGTGCCAGCAGTTCCCCAGGGGGGAGTAGAGTGGAGCAGTTCTTC,CASSSPGGSRVEQFF
NA,TRBJ2-3,TRBV10-3,TRBD2,TGTGCCATCAGTGAAGGAGGGGCTAGCGGAGGAGATACGCAGTATTTT,CAISEGGASGGDTQYF
NA,TRBJ1-6,TRBV15,TRBD1,TGTGCCACCAGCAGAGCCGGGACAGGGAATTCACCCCTCCACTTT,CATSRAGTGNSPLHF
NA,TRBJ1-2,TRBV6-1,NA,TGTGCCAGCAGTGAAAGGGGTATTAGCTATGGCTACACCTTC,CASSERGISYGYTF
few,TRBJ1-5,TRBV3-1/TRBV3-2,NA,TGTGCCAGCAGCCAAGATTCGGCGGCCGAGGGGCCCCAGCATTTT,CASSQDSAAEGPQHF
NA,TRBJ2-1,TRBV19,TRBD1,TGTGCCAGTAGTATGGCAGGGCCGAGGGGGCGTAATGAGCAGTTCTTC,CASSMAGPRGRNEQFF
NA,TRBJ1-2,TRBV28,NA,TGTGCCAGCAGTTCCTCACAGACGGGGTGGGGTGGCTACACCTTC,CASSSSQTGWGGYTF
NA,TRBJ2-1,TRBV9,TRBD2,TGTGCCAGCAGCCCACCGGGGGGAAGAGACTACAATGAGCAGTTCTTC,CASSPPGGRDYNEQFF
NA,TRBJ2-1,TRBV18,TRBD2,TGTGCCAGCTCACAAGCACTAGCGGGGGGGCCTAGTGAGCAGTTCTTC,CASSQALAGGPSEQFF
NA,TRBJ2-1,TRBV6-8,TRBD2,TGTGCCAGCAGTGATACTAGCGGGGGAAACAATGAGCAGTTCTTC,CASSDTSGGNNEQFF
NA,TRBJ2-3,TRBV7-9,TRBD2,TGTGCCGTTCGGGAGGGTTTTAACACAGATACGCAGTATTTT,CAVREGFNTDTQYF
NA,TRBJ1-1,TRBV5-1,NA,TGCGCCAGCAGCGACCTACAGGGTGGCGGCACTGAAGCTTTCTTT,CASSDLQGGGTEAFF
NA,TRBJ1-3,TRBV28,NA,TGTGCCAGCAGCGGGGGGCACCGTGGAAACACCATATATTTT,CASSGGHRGNTIYF
NA,TRBJ2-2,TRBV2,TRBD1,TGTGCCAGCAGTGATAACAGGGGCATTACCGGGGAGCTGTTTTTT,CASSDNRGITGELFF
NA,TRBJ2-2,TRBV24-1,NA,TGTGCCACCACGGGACGGGGGGCCTCGAACACCGGGGAGCTGTTTTTT,CATTGRGASNTGELFF
NA,TRBJ1-1,TRBV19,NA,TGTGCCAGTAACCCTCGGGGGGCGCGGACTGAAGCTTTCTTT,CASNPRGARTEAFF
NA,TRBJ2-1,TRBV12-5,NA,TGTGCTAGTGGTTTGGTCGGTATAGAGTTCTTC,CASGLVGIEFF
NA,TRBJ2-2,TRBV27,TRBD2,TGTGCCAGCAGTTCCGGACTAGCGGGGGTCGCGAACACCGGGGAGCTGTTTTTT,CASSSGLAGVANTGELFF
once,TRBJ1-2,TRBV19,NA,TGTGCCAGTAGTATAATAGATTCAGGGTTCGGCGGCTACACCTTC,CASSIIDSGFGGYTF
NA,TRBJ2-2,TRBV6-5,TRBD1,TGTGCCGGATCGGACAGGCCCTACACCGGGGAGCTGTTTTTT,CAGSDRPYTGELFF
NA,TRBJ2-3,TRBV5-1,NA,TGCGCCAGCAGCTTGGGACTAGTTGGCACAGATACGCAGTATTTT,CASSLGLVGTDTQYF
NA,TRBJ1-2,TRBV9,NA,TGTGCGAGACGGGTATTAAGGTATGGCTACACCTTC,CARRVLRYGYTF
NA,TRBJ1-2,TRBV19,NA,TGTGCCAGTAAAGGGAGTTCCCAACCAAACTATGGCTACACCTTC,CASKGSSQPNYGYTF
once,TRBJ1-6,TRBV11-2,TRBD1,TGTGCCAGCAGCAGACCGGGACAGCGAGATTCACCCCTCCACTTT,CASSRPGQRDSPLHF
once,TRBJ2-2,TRBV2,NA,TGTGCCAGCAGTGAATTAGGCAGCGACACCGGGGAGCTGTTTTTT,CASSELGSDTGELFF
few,TRBJ1-1,TRBV27,NA,TGTGCCAGCAGTTTATCGTTGGTTAGCACTGAAGCTTTCTTT,CASSLSLVSTEAFF
few,TRBJ1-2,TRBV19,NA,TGTGCCAGTAGTGGGCGGGGGTATAATGGCTACACCTTC,CASSGRGYNGYTF
NA,TRBJ2-5,TRBV5-4,TRBD2,TGTGCCAGCAGCCTACCTAGCGGGGGGGCCCGGGAGACCCAGTACTTC,CASSLPSGGARETQYF
NA,TRBJ2-1,TRBV7-3,TRBD2,TGTGCCAGCAGCCCCACTCCGAGCGGGGGGCCCTACAATGAGCAGTTCTTC,CASSPTPSGGPYNEQFF
NA,TRBJ1-6,TRBV9,TRBD1,TGTGCCAGCAGCGTATCTGGGGGACAGGGCTCACCCCTCCACTTT,CASSVSGGQGSPLHF